What follows are 26 T cell receptor beta chains derived from one specimen sequenced in a study of CXCR3-negative and CXCR3-positive naive CD8 T cells. Overall study findings and caveats: Naive cells with CXCR3 showed TRB CDR3s that were more hydrophobic than those in CXCR3-negative naive cells.

The authors made the TRB cDNA libraries by 5' RACE using UMI labels. TCRdb re-called the 5' RACE reads, yielding one record per CDR3 amino acid sequence without DNA. Here the sample table reports about 150,000 distinct CDR3 sequences. These receptors' targets are unknown. Material for sequencing was naive CXCR3+ CD8+ T cells from blood. Documented subset: CD45RO-CCR7+CD27+CD95- naive CD8+ T cells expressing CXCR3 (TNR3+). The receptor set was obtained from a human donor in good health. Some clones in this sample may be carry-over from other donors' samples.

The rearrangement uses TRBV21-1 and TRBJ2-7; checking the TCRdb D call of TRBD2 is not possible without DNA. TRBV21-1 is a pseudogene locus. This CDR3 comprises 17 residues. The CDR3: CASSRHLTSGNSYEQYF.

The gene calls are TRBV7-3 and TRBJ2-3; TCRdb proposes TRBD2, but this gene call is untestable without DNA. This CDR3 region has 15 residues. Germline V gene data show CDR1 as SGHTA and CDR2 as FQGTGA. The CDR3: CASSMGLAVTDTQYF.

This chain uses TRBV5-1 with TRBJ2-7; TCRdb gives TRBD2 as the D gene, but with no DNA this cannot be confirmed. This CDR3 contains 15 residues. Germline-derived CDR1 and CDR2 are SGHRS and YFSETQ. This CDR3 is CASSLDPGRVYEQYF.

The chain uses TRBV28 and TRBJ2-7; TCRdb's D call of TRBD2 is untestable without DNA. CDR1 is MDHEN and CDR2 is SYDVKM in the germline V gene. This CDR3 region has 16 residues. CDR3 loop: CASSPFEGTYSYEQYF.

The chain couples TRBV28 to TRBJ2-1; TCRdb designates TRBD2, a call that cannot be tested without DNA. The CDR3 contains 16 residues. Per the germline V gene, CDR1 is MDHEN and CDR2 is SYDVKM. CDR3: CASSLGSSGRNNEQFF.

This rearrangement joins TRBV28 to TRBJ1-1; TCRdb gives TRBD1 as the D gene, but with no DNA this cannot be confirmed. Germline loops: CDR1 MDHEN, CDR2 SYDVKM. This CDR3 spans 16 amino acids. CDR3 region: CASSLSAGTGNTEAFF.

V and J are TRBV10-3 and TRBJ2-1. Germline CDR1 reads ENHRY; CDR2 reads SYGVKD. This CDR3 has 15 amino acids. The CDR3: CAISAGGTSYNEQFF.

The genes are TRBV6-2 or TRBV6-3 and TRBJ1-1; TCRdb designates TRBD1, a call that cannot be tested without DNA. This CDR3 spans 14 amino acids. Germline V CDR1 and CDR2: MNHEY, SVGEGT. CDR3 sequence: CASLMQGSNTEAFF.

The V call is TRBV5-1, the J call TRBJ1-5; TCRdb's D call, TRBD1, is unchecked because there is no DNA. Germline V gene sequence: CDR1 SGHRS, CDR2 YFSETQ. The CDR3 loop spans 15 amino acids. The CDR3: CASSPLGGGSQPQHF.

This chain connects TRBV7-9 to TRBJ1-1. Germline assignment: CDR1 SEHNR and CDR2 FQNEAQ (reference sequence). The CDR3 consists of 13 residues. The CDR3 region is CASSLDGYTEAFF.

The chain carries TRBV5-4 and TRBJ2-7; there is no DNA to check the TCRdb D call of TRBD2. The CDR3 sequence is 14 residues long. Per the germline V gene, CDR1 is SGHNT and CDR2 is YYREEE (reference sequence). CDR3 residues: CASSFAGLSYEQYF.

This rearrangement joins TRBV7-6 to TRBJ2-7; as DNA is missing, the TRBD1 call by TCRdb cannot be tested. From germline, CDR1 is SGHVS and CDR2 FNYEAQ. CDR3 length: 15 amino acids. The CDR3 reads CASSPLPRSSYEQYF. The whole variable domain, filled in from reference TRBV7-6 and TRBJ2-7, reads GAGVSQSPRYKVTKRGQDVALRCDPISGHVSLYWYRQALGQGPEFLTYFNYEAQQDKSGLPNDRFSAERPEGSISTLTIQRTEQRDSAMYRCASSPLPRSSYEQYFGPGTRLTVT.

The CDR3 loop is CSVQQTGSYEQYF. V gene TRBV29-1 combines with J gene TRBJ2-7; absent DNA, TCRdb's TRBD1 call cannot be checked. Germline values: CDR1 SQVTM, CDR2 ANQGSEA. This CDR3 spans 13 amino acids.

The V gene is TRBV19, the J gene TRBJ1-1. Per the germline V gene, CDR1 is LNHDA and CDR2 is SQIVND (reference sequence). The CDR3 is made up of 15 amino acids. The CDR3 spells CASSIDGILDTEAFF.

The chain combines TRBV12-3 or TRBV12-4 with TRBJ2-1. CDR3 length: 12 amino acids. This CDR3 reads CASSSAVNEQFF.

This rearrangement joins TRBV3-1 to TRBJ2-1; TCRdb names TRBD1, which stays unverified in the absence of DNA. Germline values: CDR1 LGHDT, CDR2 YNNKEL (reference sequence). The CDR3 sequence is 15 residues long. CDR3 amino acids: CASTEGGGTYNEQFF.

V usage is TRBV20-1 and J usage is TRBJ2-7; the TCRdb call, TRBD1, lacks DNA for checking. Per the germline V gene, CDR1 is DFQATT and CDR2 is SNEGSKA (reference sequence). There are 14 residues in the CDR3. This CDR3 reads CSQEGGPGAYEQYF.

The chain carries TRBV29-1 and TRBJ2-3; TCRdb names TRBD2, which stays unverified in the absence of DNA. The CDR3 sequence is 16 residues long. Looked up from germline, CDR1 is SQVTM and CDR2 is ANQGSEA. The chain's CDR3 is CSTVGATLYLTDTQYF.

The J gene is TRBJ2-1, the V gene TRBV7-3; the TCRdb D gene call, TRBD2, has no DNA to confirm it. The CDR3 runs to 15 residues. Germline CDR1 and CDR2: SGHTA and FQGTGA. The CDR3 spells CASSLGPSFGNEQFF.

The V and J genes are TRBV9 and TRBJ1-3. Germline V gene sequence: CDR1 SGDLS, CDR2 YYNGEE. There are 13 residues in the CDR3. Here the CDR3 reads CASSVDTGNTIYF.

The V and J genes are TRBV25-1 and TRBJ2-1; TCRdb indicates TRBD1, and absent DNA this call remains unverified. Germline-derived CDR1 and CDR2 are MGHDK and SYGVNS. This CDR3 has 17 amino acids. The CDR3: CASSDPQTGEIYNEQFF.

The J gene is TRBJ2-7, the V gene TRBV29-1; the D call from TCRdb, TRBD2, cannot be confirmed without DNA. The germline CDR1 and CDR2 sequences are SQVTM and ANQGSEA. This CDR3 has 16 residues. The CDR3 sequence: CSVEGTLAGDAAVQYF.

J is TRBJ2-7 and V is TRBV7-9. The CDR3 totals 13 residues. CDR1 is SEHNR and CDR2 is FQNEAQ in the germline V gene (reference sequence). CDR3 in amino acids: CASSLKARYEQYF.

The J gene is TRBJ1-1, the V gene TRBV28; with no DNA, the TCRdb D assignment of TRBD1 cannot be verified. The V gene's germline CDR1 is MDHEN and CDR2 SYDVKM. The CDR3 length is 17 residues. The CDR3 reads CASSPLWTAVKGTEAFF.

The rearrangement links TRBV2 to TRBJ1-1; TCRdb outputs TRBD1, but without DNA this stays unchecked. Germline V gene sequence: CDR1 SNHLY, CDR2 FYNNEI. The CDR3 length is 17 residues. The CDR3 loop reads CASSEFAAGGMNTEAFF.

J is TRBJ1-1 and V is TRBV19; TCRdb indicates TRBD1, and absent DNA this call remains unverified. Germline loops: CDR1 LNHDA, CDR2 SQIVND (reference sequence). The CDR3 spans 13 residues. The CDR3 here is CASSIGEGTEAFF.